A selection of T cell receptor beta chains follows, all from one sample in a study of patients and donors after allogeneic stem cell transplantation. TCRdb redid the calling of the RT-PCR reads with MiXCR, one entry per CDR3 protein. The table shows around 30,000 distinct CDR3 sequences, with around 33% occurring only once. The sequencing sample was made of blood, either unsorted or a sorted T cell fraction (not recorded which). The receptor set was obtained from a human donor who was either an allogeneic HSCT recipient or a stem cell or donor lymphocyte infusion donor (not recorded which). It is not recorded whose cells these are; they may come from a transplant donor. CDR3s include the opening cysteine and the closing phenylalanine or tryptophan. The D gene is left open where the match is weak. A row's size may be missing; if present it is once, few, many or a size class.

D,J,V,size,CDR3,DNA
.,TRBJ1-2,TRBV4-3,.,CASSKREFGNGYIF,TGCGCCAGCAGCAAAAGAGAGTTCGGGAACGGCTACATCTTC
.,TRBJ1-1,TRBV2,.,CASSPMEGWGAEAFF,TGTGCCAGCAGTCCCATGGAGGGATGGGGCGCTGAAGCTTTCTTT
TRBD1,TRBJ1-4,TRBV7-8,.,CASSLGTGSNEKLFF,TGTGCCAGCAGCTTAGGGACAGGGTCTAATGAAAAACTGTTTTTT
TRBD2,TRBJ2-1,TRBV7-9,.,CASSFGTSGGDEQFF,TGTGCCAGCAGCTTCGGGACTAGCGGGGGAGATGAGCAGTTCTTC
TRBD1,TRBJ1-2,TRBV4-3,.,CASRPTRTGSDGYTF,TGCGCCAGCAGACCGACCAGGACAGGTTCGGATGGCTACACCTTC
.,TRBJ2-2,TRBV20-1,.,CSALTGPGELFF,TGCAGTGCTCTTACAGGGCCCGGGGAGCTGTTTTTT
.,TRBJ2-1,TRBV30,.,CAWSVRLVLVDEQFF,TGTGCCTGGAGTGTACGCCTAGTCCTCGTCGATGAGCAGTTCTTC
.,TRBJ1-1,TRBV6-5,.,CASSLSRWESDTEAFF,TGTGCCAGCAGTCTCTCAAGGTGGGAGAGCGACACTGAAGCTTTCTTT
TRBD1,TRBJ1-6,TRBV10-3,many,CAIGRTGDSPLHF,TGTGCCATCGGTCGGACAGGGGATTCACCCCTCCACTTT
.,TRBJ1-2,TRBV20-1,.,CSARVGGYTF,TGCAGTGCTAGAGTGGGAGGCTACACCTTC
.,TRBJ1-2,TRBV5-1,.,CASSLGHQGYTF,TGCGCCAGCAGCTTGGGACATCAAGGCTACACCTTC
TRBD1,TRBJ2-3,TRBV7-9,.,CASSPWSGTVLTDTQYF,TGTGCCAGCAGCCCCTGGAGTGGGACAGTGCTCACAGATACGCAGTATTTT
.,TRBJ1-3,TRBV4-2,few,CASSRPPSNLFGGNTIYF,TGTGCCAGCAGCCGGCCTCCATCGAACCTTTTTGGAGGAAACACCATATATTTT
.,TRBJ1-5,TRBV24-1,.,CATSEEDGSNQPQHF,TGTGCCACCAGTGAGGAGGACGGTAGCAATCAGCCCCAGCATTTT
.,TRBJ2-1,TRBV11-2,many,CASSLVSSYNEQFF,TGTGCCAGCAGCTTAGTGAGCTCCTACAATGAGCAGTTCTTC
.,TRBJ1-2,TRBV5-1,few,CASSLRDGDYGYTF,TGCGCCAGCAGCTTGCGGGACGGGGACTATGGCTACACCTTC
TRBD2,TRBJ2-7,TRBV20-1,.,CSAQRTSGAYEQYF,TGCAGTGCCCAGAGGACTAGCGGCGCCTACGAGCAGTACTTC
TRBD1,TRBJ1-5,TRBV3-1,.,CASSPQGYSNQPQHF,TGTGCCAGCAGCCCACAGGGGTATAGCAATCAGCCCCAGCATTTT
.,TRBJ2-1,TRBV29-1,.,CSVADGYYNEQFF,TGCAGCGTTGCAGACGGCTACTACAATGAGCAGTTCTTC
TRBD2,TRBJ2-1,TRBV27,few,CASSREGTSVFNEQFF,TGTGCCAGCAGTAGAGAGGGGACTAGTGTTTTCAATGAGCAGTTCTTC
.,TRBJ1-2,TRBV27,few,CASSPQGWANYGYTF,TGTGCCAGCAGTCCTCAGGGTTGGGCTAACTATGGCTACACCTTC
TRBD1,TRBJ2-1,TRBV24-1,.,CATQGEYEQFF,TGTGCCACTCAGGGGGAATATGAGCAGTTCTTC
TRBD2,TRBJ2-1,TRBV20-1,few,CSASLAGRGRNEQFF,TGCAGTGCTAGCCTAGCGGGACGTGGGAGAAATGAGCAGTTCTTC
.,TRBJ1-1,TRBV5-1,.,CASSSGTLNSEAFF,TGCGCCAGCAGCTCCGGGACTCTCAATTCTGAAGCTTTCTTT
.,TRBJ1-2,TRBV5-6,few,CASSLVGSYGYTF,TGTGCCAGCAGCTTGGTAGGGAGCTATGGCTACACCTTC
TRBD1,TRBJ1-6,TRBV2,few,CAIQLRTGGNSPLHF,TGTGCCATCCAGCTACGAACAGGGGGAAATTCACCCCTCCACTTT
.,TRBJ1-6,TRBV19,few,CASNPTGGPLHF,TGTGCCAGTAATCCAACGGGGGGACCCCTCCACTTT
.,TRBJ1-1,TRBV29-1,.,CSARPGTLEAFF,TGCAGCGCCCGGCCGGGGACCCTTGAAGCTTTCTTT
.,TRBJ1-4,TRBV4-3,.,CASSQEVLRQGGEKLFF,TGCGCCAGCAGCCAAGAGGTCTTGCGGCAGGGAGGCGAAAAACTGTTTTTT
TRBD2,TRBJ2-1,TRBV5-1,once,CASSFPLLADYNEQFF,TGCGCCAGCAGCTTCCCCCTACTAGCGGATTACAATGAGCAGTTCTTC
.,TRBJ2-1,TRBV18,.,CASSRSNYNEQFF,TGTGCCAGCTCACGGTCCAACTACAATGAGCAGTTCTTC
.,TRBJ1-5,TRBV2,.,CASSEGGDQPQHF,TGTGCCAGCAGTGAAGGGGGGGATCAGCCCCAGCATTTT
TRBD1,TRBJ1-6,TRBV7-8,.,CASSHDRGLGNSPLHF,TGTGCCAGCAGCCACGACAGGGGGCTTGGGAATTCACCCCTCCACTTT
.,TRBJ2-7,TRBV4-3,few,CASSQDIPAYEQYF,TGCGCCAGCAGCCAAGATATCCCCGCCTACGAGCAGTACTTC
TRBD2,TRBJ2-2,TRBV7-2,.,CASSLVTSGGELFF,TGTGCCAGCAGCTTAGTCACTAGCGGCGGGGAGCTGTTTTTT
.,TRBJ2-3,TRBV7-6,.,CASSLAGFGTDTQYF,TGTGCCAGCAGCTTAGCAGGATTTGGCACAGATACGCAGTATTTT
TRBD2,TRBJ2-3,TRBV7-8,.,CASSPRREGGVDTQYF,TGTGCCAGCAGCCCCCGGCGGGAGGGCGGGGTGGATACGCAGTATTTT
TRBD2,TRBJ2-1,TRBV11-3,.,CASSHGGLGNEQFF,TGTGCCAGCAGCCACGGGGGACTAGGGAATGAGCAGTTCTTC
.,TRBJ1-4,TRBV4-2,.,CASSQAQGPPNEKLFF,TGTGCCAGCAGCCAAGCTCAGGGGCCGCCTAATGAAAAACTGTTTTTT
TRBD2,TRBJ2-2,TRBV5-1,.,CASSLGLAVRLGTGELFF,TGCGCCAGCAGCCTGGGCCTAGCGGTCCGGCTAGGCACCGGGGAGCTGTTTTTT
.,TRBJ2-3,TRBV3-1,.,CASSQLQKRLATDTQYF,TGTGCCAGCAGCCAACTGCAAAAGCGCCTGGCGACAGATACGCAGTATTTT
TRBD2,TRBJ2-2,TRBV2,few,CAGLGWKGRNTGELFF,TGTGCCGGACTAGGATGGAAAGGGAGGAACACCGGGGAGCTGTTTTTT
.,TRBJ2-1,TRBV3-1,.,CASSQEGGKLRNEQFF,TGTGCCAGCAGCCAAGAAGGGGGGAAACTGCGGAATGAGCAGTTCTTC
.,TRBJ1-3,TRBV12-3/TRBV12-4,.,CASILLGNTIYF,TGTGCCAGCATTCTCCTTGGAAACACCATATATTTT
TRBD1,TRBJ1-1,TRBV7-8,many,CASSLGDRESLEAFF,TGTGCCAGCAGCCTAGGGGACAGGGAGTCCCTTGAAGCTTTCTTT
.,TRBJ2-2,TRBV5-4,.,CASSLASPFGTGELFF,TGTGCCAGCAGCTTGGCGTCGCCTTTCGGCACCGGGGAGCTGTTTTTT
TRBD2,TRBJ2-3,TRBV7-9,.,CASSPVSGAGTDTQYF,TGTGCCAGCAGCCCAGTGAGTGGAGCGGGGACAGATACGCAGTATTTT
.,TRBJ1-6,TRBV13,few,CASSLWADGLYSPLHF,TGTGCCAGCAGCTTATGGGCGGACGGACTATATTCACCCCTCCACTTT
.,TRBJ1-6,TRBV13,few,CASSPRDGHNNSPLHF,TGTGCCAGCAGCCCCAGGGATGGACATAATAATTCACCCCTCCACTTT
TRBD1,TRBJ1-1,TRBV5-6,.,CASSLAPPHTGVNTEAFF,TGTGCCAGCAGCTTAGCCCCCCCTCACACAGGGGTGAACACTGAAGCTTTCTTT
.,TRBJ1-3,TRBV7-9,.,CASSLEALRGNTIYF,TGTGCCAGCAGCTTAGAGGCGTTAAGGGGAAACACCATATATTTT
.,TRBJ1-6,TRBV6-1,few,CASSEGRDRSNSPLHF,TGTGCCAGCAGTGAAGGCAGGGATAGATCCAATTCACCCCTCCACTTT
.,TRBJ1-4,TRBV4-2,.,CASGRDFNEKLFF,TGTGCCAGCGGCCGGGACTTTAATGAAAAACTGTTTTTT
.,TRBJ1-2,TRBV24-1,.,CATSDYVGYGYTF,TGTGCCACCAGTGATTACGTAGGCTATGGCTACACCTTC